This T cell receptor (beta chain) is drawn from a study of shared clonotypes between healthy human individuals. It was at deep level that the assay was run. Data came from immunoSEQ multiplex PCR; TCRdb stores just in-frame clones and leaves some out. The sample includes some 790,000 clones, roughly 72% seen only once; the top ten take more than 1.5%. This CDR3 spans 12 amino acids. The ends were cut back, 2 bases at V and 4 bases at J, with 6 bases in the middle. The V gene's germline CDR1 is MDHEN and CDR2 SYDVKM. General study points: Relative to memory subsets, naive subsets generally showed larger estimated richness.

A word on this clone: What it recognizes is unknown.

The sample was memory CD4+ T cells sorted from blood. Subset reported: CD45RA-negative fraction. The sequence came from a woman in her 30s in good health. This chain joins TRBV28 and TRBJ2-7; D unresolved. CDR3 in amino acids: CASSLRFYEQYF. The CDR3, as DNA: TGTGCCAGCAGTTTAAGATTTTACGAGCAGTACTTC.